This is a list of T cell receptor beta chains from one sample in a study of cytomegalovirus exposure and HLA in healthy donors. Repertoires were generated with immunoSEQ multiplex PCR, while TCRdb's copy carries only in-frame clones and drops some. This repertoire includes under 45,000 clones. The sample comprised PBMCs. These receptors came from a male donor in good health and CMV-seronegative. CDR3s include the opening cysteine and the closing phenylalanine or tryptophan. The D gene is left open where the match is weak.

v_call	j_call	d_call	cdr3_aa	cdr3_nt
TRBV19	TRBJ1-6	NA	CASRDRVYNSPLHF	TGTGCCAGTAGGGACAGAGTTTATAATTCACCCCTCCACTTT
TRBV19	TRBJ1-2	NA	CASSMQELGYTF	TGTGCCAGTAGTATGCAAGAGTTGGGCTACACCTTC
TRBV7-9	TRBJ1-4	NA	CASSLERSLTHEKLFF	TGTGCCAGCAGCTTAGAGCGATCCCTAACACATGAAAAACTGTTTTTT
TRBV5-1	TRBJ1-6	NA	CASSLAGFSPLHF	TGCGCCAGCAGCTTGGCAGGGTTTTCACCCCTCCACTTT
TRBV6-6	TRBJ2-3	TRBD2	CASSYGARGSTDTQYF	TGTGCCAGCAGTTACGGTGCGCGGGGGAGCACAGATACGCAGTATTTT
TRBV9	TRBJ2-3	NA	CASSVGESGTQYF	TGTGCCAGCAGCGTAGGGGAGAGCGGTACGCAGTATTTT
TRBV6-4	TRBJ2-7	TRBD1	CASSDSGTGEQYF	TGTGCCAGCAGTGACTCCGGGACAGGCGAGCAGTACTTC
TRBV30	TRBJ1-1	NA	CAWILTTGFAEAFF	TGTGCCTGGATCCTTACAACAGGGTTTGCTGAAGCTTTCTTT
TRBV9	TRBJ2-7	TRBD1	CASSARDREGEQYF	TGTGCCAGCAGCGCCCGGGACAGGGAGGGCGAGCAGTACTTC
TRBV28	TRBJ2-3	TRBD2	CASSFPGLAGLTDTQYF	TGTGCCAGCAGCTTCCCTGGACTAGCGGGTCTCACAGATACGCAGTATTTT
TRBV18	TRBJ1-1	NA	CASSPPRGNTEAFF	TGTGCCAGCTCACCTCCTCGGGGAAACACTGAAGCTTTCTTT
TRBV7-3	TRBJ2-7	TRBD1	CASSLGQGPNEQYF	TGTGCCAGCAGCTTGGGACAGGGGCCCAACGAGCAGTACTTC
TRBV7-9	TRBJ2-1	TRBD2	CASSSDGRGAWYNEQFF	TGTGCCAGCAGCTCCGACGGGCGGGGGGCTTGGTACAATGAGCAGTTCTTC
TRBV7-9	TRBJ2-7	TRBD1	CASSPRRDRGQYF	TGTGCCAGCAGCCCACGCCGGGACAGAGGGCAGTACTTC
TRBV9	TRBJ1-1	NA	CASSVGGGRNSEAFF	TGTGCCAGCAGCGTAGGCGGGGGGCGGAATTCTGAAGCTTTCTTT
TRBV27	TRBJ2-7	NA	CASTTSRAVSYEQYF	TGTGCCAGCACTACTTCCAGGGCAGTCTCCTACGAGCAGTACTTC
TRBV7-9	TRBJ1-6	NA	CASSPDWRSDNSPLHF	TGTGCCAGCAGCCCCGATTGGCGCAGCGATAATTCACCCCTCCACTTT
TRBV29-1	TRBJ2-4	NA	CSVEWEARANIQYF	TGCAGCGTTGAATGGGAGGCCAGGGCCAACATTCAGTACTTC
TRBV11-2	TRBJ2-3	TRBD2	CASSLQPTSGDTQYF	TGTGCCAGCAGCTTACAACCCACTAGCGGTGATACGCAGTATTTT
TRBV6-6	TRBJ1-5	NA	CASSARGGYSNQPQHF	TGTGCCAGCAGTGCGCGGGGGGGGTATAGCAATCAGCCCCAGCATTTT
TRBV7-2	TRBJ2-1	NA	CASSLAPAYNEQFF	TGTGCCAGCAGCTTAGCCCCAGCCTACAATGAGCAGTTCTTC
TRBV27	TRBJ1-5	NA	CASGPTRGRVFNQPQHF	TGTGCCAGCGGACCTACGAGGGGGAGAGTGTTCAATCAGCCCCAGCATTTT
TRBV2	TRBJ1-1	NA	CASSGEGANTEAFF	TGTGCCAGCAGTGGGGAAGGGGCCAACACTGAAGCTTTCTTT
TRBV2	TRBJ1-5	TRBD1	CASKGQGANQPQHF	TGTGCCAGCAAGGGACAGGGGGCCAATCAGCCCCAGCATTTT
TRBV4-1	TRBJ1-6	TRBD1	CASSHPGQGRNSPLHF	TGCGCCAGCAGCCATCCGGGACAGGGGAGGAATTCACCCCTCCACTTT
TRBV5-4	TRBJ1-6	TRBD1	CASSPLQGRSPLHF	TGTGCCAGCAGCCCGTTACAGGGGCGTTCACCCCTCCACTTT
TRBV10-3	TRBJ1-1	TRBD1	CAIRRTGEKNTEAFF	TGTGCCATCAGGCGGACAGGTGAGAAGAACACTGAAGCTTTCTTT
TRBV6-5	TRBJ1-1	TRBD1	CASSYLGQPMNTEAFF	TGTGCCAGCAGTTACCTGGGACAGCCCATGAACACTGAAGCTTTCTTT
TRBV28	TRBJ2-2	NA	CASSPGLSTGELFF	TGTGCCAGCAGTCCCGGTCTGAGCACCGGGGAGCTGTTTTTT
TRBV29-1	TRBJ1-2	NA	CSVSQSLANYGYTF	TGCAGCGTATCCCAGAGTCTAGCTAACTATGGCTACACCTTC
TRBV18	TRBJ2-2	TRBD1	CASSPLLTGTGELFF	TGTGCCAGCTCACCACTTCTGACAGGGACCGGGGAGCTGTTTTTT
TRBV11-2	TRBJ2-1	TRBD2	CASSSESGGLSSYNEQFF	TGTGCCAGCAGCTCCGAAAGCGGGGGCCTGAGCTCCTACAATGAGCAGTTCTTC
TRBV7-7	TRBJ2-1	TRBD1	CASSTGQYNEQFF	TGTGCCAGCAGTACGGGACAGTACAATGAGCAGTTCTTC
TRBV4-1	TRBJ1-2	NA	CASSQNQGGDGYTF	TGCGCCAGCAGCCAGAACCAGGGAGGCGATGGCTACACCTTC
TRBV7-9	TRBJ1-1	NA	CASSLGGGANTEAFF	TGTGCCAGCAGCTTAGGCGGTGGTGCGAACACTGAAGCTTTCTTT
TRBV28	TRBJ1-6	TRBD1	CASSLTQGENSPLHF	TGTGCCAGCAGTTTGACCCAGGGGGAGAATTCACCCCTCCACTTT
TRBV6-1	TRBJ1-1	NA	CASSATGNTEAFF	TGTGCCAGCAGCGCAACGGGGAACACTGAAGCTTTCTTT
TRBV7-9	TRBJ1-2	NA	CASKEGFYGYTF	TGTGCCAGCAAGGAGGGCTTTTATGGCTACACCTTC
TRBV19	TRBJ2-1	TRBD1	CASSRPRDRGPEQFF	TGTGCCAGTAGTCGTCCGAGGGACAGGGGGCCTGAGCAGTTCTTC
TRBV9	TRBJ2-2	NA	CASEERGGGELFF	TGTGCCAGCGAGGAACGGGGTGGAGGGGAGCTGTTTTTT
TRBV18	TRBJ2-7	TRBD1	CASSRGTGYEQYF	TGTGCCAGCTCACGAGGGACAGGCTACGAGCAGTACTTC
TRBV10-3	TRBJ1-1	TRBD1	CAIRDRVNTEAFF	TGTGCCATCAGGGACAGGGTTAACACTGAAGCTTTCTTT
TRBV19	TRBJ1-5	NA	CASSPAGAGNQPQHF	TGTGCCAGTAGCCCAGCAGGGGCTGGCAATCAGCCCCAGCATTTT
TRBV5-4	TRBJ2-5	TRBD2	CASSWGGGGLQETQYF	TGTGCCAGCAGCTGGGGAGGCGGGGGGCTCCAAGAGACCCAGTACTTC
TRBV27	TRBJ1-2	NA	CASSYRDLNGYTF	TGTGCCAGCAGTTACAGGGATTTGAATGGCTACACCTTC
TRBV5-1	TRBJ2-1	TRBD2	CASSFTGTTYNEQFF	TGCGCCAGCAGCTTCACCGGGACTACGTACAATGAGCAGTTCTTC
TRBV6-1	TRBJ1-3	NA	CASSEVGAGNTIYF	TGTGCCAGCAGTGAAGTAGGGGCCGGAAACACCATATATTTT
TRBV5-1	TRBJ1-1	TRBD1	CASSFGTGSTEAFF	TGCGCCAGCAGCTTTGGGACAGGGAGCACTGAAGCTTTCTTT
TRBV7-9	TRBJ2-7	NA	CASSAATGSYEQYF	TGTGCCAGCAGCGCGGCTACAGGCTCCTACGAGCAGTACTTC
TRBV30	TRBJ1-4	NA	CAWTHKSGAGKEKLFF	TGTGCCTGGACTCATAAGTCAGGGGCAGGGAAGGAGAAACTGTTTTTT